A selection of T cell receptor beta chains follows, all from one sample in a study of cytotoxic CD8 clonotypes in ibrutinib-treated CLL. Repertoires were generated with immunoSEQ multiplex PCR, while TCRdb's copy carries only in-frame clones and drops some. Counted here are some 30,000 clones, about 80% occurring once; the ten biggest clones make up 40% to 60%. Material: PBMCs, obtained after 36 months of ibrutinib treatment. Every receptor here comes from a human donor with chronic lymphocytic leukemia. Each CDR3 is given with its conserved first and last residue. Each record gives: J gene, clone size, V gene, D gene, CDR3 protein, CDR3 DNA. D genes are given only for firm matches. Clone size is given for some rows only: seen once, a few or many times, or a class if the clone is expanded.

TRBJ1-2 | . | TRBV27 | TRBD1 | CASSLGRGTGDGYTF | TGTGCCAGCAGTTTGGGTCGAGGGACAGGAGACGGCTACACCTTC
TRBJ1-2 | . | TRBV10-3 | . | CAISENPNYGYTF | TGTGCCATCAGTGAGAACCCCAACTATGGCTACACCTTC
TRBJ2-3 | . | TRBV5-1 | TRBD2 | CASSLGLAEDTQYF | TGCGCCAGCAGCTTGGGTCTAGCGGAAGATACGCAGTATTTT
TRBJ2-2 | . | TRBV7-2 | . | CASAGGLVSGELFF | TGTGCCTCCGCTGGCGGGCTTGTTTCCGGGGAGCTGTTTTTT
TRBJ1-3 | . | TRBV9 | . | CASSAEPDTIYF | TGTGCCAGCAGCGCCGAACCGGACACCATATATTTT
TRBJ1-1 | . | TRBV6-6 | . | CASSYSAGTGGTEAFF | TGTGCCAGCAGTTACTCGGCGGGAACCGGTGGCACTGAAGCTTTCTTT
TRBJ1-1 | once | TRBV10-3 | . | CAIRALGFEAFF | TGTGCCATCCGGGCCCTCGGGTTTGAAGCTTTCTTT
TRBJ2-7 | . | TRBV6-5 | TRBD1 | CASSQIGTVTYEQYF | TGTGCCAGCAGTCAAATCGGGACAGTCACCTACGAGCAGTACTTC
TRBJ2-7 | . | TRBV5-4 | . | CASSLWDTGAYEQYF | TGTGCCAGCAGCTTGTGGGACACTGGGGCCTACGAGCAGTACTTC
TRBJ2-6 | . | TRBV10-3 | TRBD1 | CAITDRAGANVLTF | TGTGCCATCACCGACAGGGCTGGGGCCAACGTCCTGACTTTC
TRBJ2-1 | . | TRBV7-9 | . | CASSAYNEQFF | TGTGCCAGCAGCGCATACAATGAGCAGTTCTTC
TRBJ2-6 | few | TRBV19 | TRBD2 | CASSTSGLVGANVLTF | TGTGCCAGTAGTACTAGCGGGTTGGTTGGGGCCAACGTCCTGACTTTC
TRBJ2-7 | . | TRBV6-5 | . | CASSYSGSSYEQYF | TGTGCCAGCAGTTACTCCGGCAGCTCCTACGAGCAGTACTTC
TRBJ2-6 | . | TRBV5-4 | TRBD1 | CASSFDRGRSPGANVLTF | TGTGCCAGCAGCTTTGACAGGGGGCGCTCCCCTGGGGCCAACGTCCTGACTTTC
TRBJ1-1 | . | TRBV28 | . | CASTGRNTEAFF | TGTGCCAGCACCGGGCGGAACACTGAAGCTTTCTTT
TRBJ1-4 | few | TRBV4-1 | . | CASSQGGGINEKLFF | TGCGCCAGCAGCCAAGGGGGGGGAATAAATGAAAAACTGTTTTTT
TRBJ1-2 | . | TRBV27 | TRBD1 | CASSHLGQGANYGYTF | TGTGCCAGCAGTCATCTTGGACAGGGTGCTAACTATGGCTACACCTTC
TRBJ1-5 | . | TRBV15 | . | CATSRVWGNQPQHF | TGTGCCACCAGCCGAGTTTGGGGGAATCAGCCCCAGCATTTT
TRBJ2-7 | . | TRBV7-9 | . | CASSPGETLIYEQYF | TGTGCCAGCAGCCCAGGCGAAACTTTGATCTACGAGCAGTACTTC
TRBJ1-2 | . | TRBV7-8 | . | CASSLTALPGSDGYTF | TGTGCCAGCAGCTTAACCGCCCTCCCCGGGTCGGATGGCTACACCTTC
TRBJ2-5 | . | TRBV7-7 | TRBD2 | CASSLGDSGGARETQYF | TGTGCCAGCAGCTTAGGAGATAGCGGGGGGGCAAGGGAGACCCAGTACTTC
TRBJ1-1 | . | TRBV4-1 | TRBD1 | CASSRPRDRDTEAFF | TGCGCCAGCAGCCGGCCCCGGGACAGGGACACTGAAGCTTTCTTT
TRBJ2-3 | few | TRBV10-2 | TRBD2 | CASGWGGSTDTQYF | TGCGCCAGTGGGTGGGGGGGGAGCACAGATACGCAGTATTTT
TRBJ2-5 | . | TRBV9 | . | CAIGEWGETQYF | TGTGCCATAGGCGAATGGGGAGAGACCCAGTACTTC
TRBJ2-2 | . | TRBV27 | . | CASTPLRANTGELFF | TGTGCCAGCACCCCCCTGAGAGCGAACACCGGGGAGCTGTTTTTT
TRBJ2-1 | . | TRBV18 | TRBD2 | CASSRSGGDEQFF | TGTGCCAGCTCACGGAGCGGGGGGGATGAGCAGTTCTTC
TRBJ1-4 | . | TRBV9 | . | CASSEGFSNEKLFF | TGTGCCAGCAGCGAAGGGTTTTCTAATGAAAAACTGTTTTTT
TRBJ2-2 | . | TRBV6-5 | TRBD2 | CASSYSSGGAAGELFF | TGTGCCAGCAGTTACTCATCCGGGGGGGCCGCCGGGGAGCTGTTTTTT
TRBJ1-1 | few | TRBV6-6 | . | CASRADTSNTEAFF | TGTGCCAGCAGGGCGGACACGTCGAACACTGAAGCTTTCTTT
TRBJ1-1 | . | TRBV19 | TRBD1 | CASSVSTGGTEAFF | TGTGCCAGTAGTGTTTCTACAGGGGGGACTGAAGCTTTCTTT
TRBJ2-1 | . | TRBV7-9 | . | CASSSTKIHNEQFF | TGTGCCAGCAGCTCGACTAAGATCCACAATGAGCAGTTCTTC
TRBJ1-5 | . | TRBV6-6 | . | CASIGYGNNQPQHF | TGTGCCAGCATTGGATATGGGAACAATCAGCCCCAGCATTTT
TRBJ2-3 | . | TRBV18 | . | CASSRVQGTDTQYF | TGTGCCAGCTCGAGGGTACAGGGCACAGATACGCAGTATTTT
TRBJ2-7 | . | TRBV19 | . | CASSMDSSYEQYF | TGTGCCAGTAGTATGGACAGCTCCTACGAGCAGTACTTC
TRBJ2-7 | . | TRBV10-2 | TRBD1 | CASATGNWDEQYF | TGCGCCAGCGCGACAGGGAATTGGGACGAGCAGTACTTC
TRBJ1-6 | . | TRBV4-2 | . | CASSQDPGQGNSPLHF | TGTGCCAGCAGCCAAGATCCCGGACAAGGGAATTCACCCCTCCACTTT
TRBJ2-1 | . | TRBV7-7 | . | CASSAGMPYNEQFF | TGTGCCAGCAGCGCGGGGATGCCCTACAATGAGCAGTTCTTC
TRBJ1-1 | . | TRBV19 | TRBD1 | CASSIRQGVSTEAFF | TGTGCCAGTAGTATTCGACAGGGGGTGAGCACTGAAGCTTTCTTT
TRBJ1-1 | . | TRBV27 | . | CASSRTGLNTEAFF | TGTGCCAGCAGTCGAACAGGGTTGAACACTGAAGCTTTCTTT
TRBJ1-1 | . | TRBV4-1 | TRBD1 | CASSISGQGGTEAFF | TGCGCCAGCAGCATTAGCGGACAGGGGGGGACTGAAGCTTTCTTT
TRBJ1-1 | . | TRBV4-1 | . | CASSQDGGLGTEAFF | TGCGCCAGCAGCCAAGATGGGGGGCTCGGCACTGAAGCTTTCTTT
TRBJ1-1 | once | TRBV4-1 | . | CASSQGAGTEAFF | TGCGCCAGCAGCCAAGGTGCTGGGACTGAAGCTTTCTTT
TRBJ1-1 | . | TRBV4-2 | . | CASSQELFGRTEAFF | TGTGCCAGCAGCCAAGAGTTGTTCGGTCGAACTGAAGCTTTCTTT
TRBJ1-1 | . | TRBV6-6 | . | CASSYSSREAFF | TGTGCCAGCAGTTACTCGAGTAGGGAAGCTTTCTTT
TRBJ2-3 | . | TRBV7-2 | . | CASSSGLSYTDTQYF | TGTGCCAGCAGCTCCGGCCTTTCTTACACAGATACGCAGTATTTT
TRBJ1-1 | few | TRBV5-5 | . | CASSLIGQNTEAFF | TGTGCCAGCAGCTTGATCGGACAGAACACTGAAGCTTTCTTT
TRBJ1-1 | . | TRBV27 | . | CASSLYRSARDRNTEAFF | TGTGCCAGCAGTTTATACAGGAGCGCACGGGATCGGAACACTGAAGCTTTCTTT
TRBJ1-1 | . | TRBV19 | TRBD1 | CASSVFTGGITEAFF | TGTGCCAGTAGTGTGTTTACAGGGGGAATCACTGAAGCTTTCTTT